These 24 T cell receptor beta chains share one sample of origin, sequenced in a study of shared clonotypes between healthy human individuals. The table came from immunoSEQ multiplex PCR; TCRdb's copy has only in-frame clones and leaves some out. The sample lists about 670,000 clones, about 78% occurring once. The sequenced material came from memory CD4+ T cells sorted from blood. As to subset: CD45RA-negative fraction. The receptors originated from a woman aged 25 to 39 in good health.

The rearrangement links TRBV6-4 to TRBJ2-6; D assignment may be TRBD1 or TRBD2 (5 bases each). Trimming removed 7 bases at V and 1 base at J, with 8 bases between. This CDR3 is built from 14 residues. The germline CDR1 and CDR2 sequences are MRHNA and SNTAGT. This CDR3 reads CASKGTSGANVLTF. In DNA, the CDR3 is TGTGCCAGCAAGGGGACGTCTGGGGCCAACGTCCTGACTTTC.

V gene TRBV5-1 combines with J gene TRBJ1-1, with 7 bases fitting TRBD1. The germline CDR1 and CDR2 sequences are SGHRS and YFSETQ. The CDR3 consists of 16 residues. Unmatched junction bases numbered 6, after V lost 0 bases and J lost 1 base. CDR3 sequence: CASSLGSGGRNTEAFF. DNA for the CDR3: TGCGCCAGCAGCTTGGGGTCAGGGGGAAGGAACACTGAAGCTTTCTTT.

This clone was recorded a few times. The CDR3 sequence: CASSEREGHRNEQFF. Written as DNA, the CDR3 is TGTGCCAGCAGCGAGCGGGAGGGCCATAGGAATGAGCAGTTCTTC. J is TRBJ2-1 and V is TRBV9; 10 positions match TRBD2. This CDR3 spans 15 amino acids. The junction had 7 bases not matched to a gene; V was cut back by 3 bases and J by 7 bases. Germline lookup yields CDR1 SGDLS and CDR2 YYNGEE.

The DNA for the CDR3 is TGTGCCAGCAGCTTGGGGGGCGAAATACATGAGCAGTTCTTC. This encodes CASSLGGEIHEQFF. The chain joins TRBV5-4 to TRBJ2-1, with TRBD1 as a possible D gene (5 bases). Germline-derived CDR1 and CDR2 are SGHNT and YYREEE (reference sequence). V gave up 0 bases and J gave up 8 bases, with 12 bases separating them. CDR3 size: 14 residues. Based on the CDR3 plus reference TRBV5-4 and TRBJ2-1, the full variable domain is ETGVTQSPTHLIKTRGQQVTLRCSSQSGHNTVSWYQQALGQGPQFIFQYYREEENGRGNFPPRFSGLQFPNYSSELNVNALELDDSALYLCASSLGGEIHEQFFGPGTRLTVL.

This chain links TRBV27 with TRBJ1-2; 11 nucleotides line up with TRBD1. There are 16 residues in the CDR3. Germline-derived CDR1 and CDR2 are MNHEY and SMNVEV (reference sequence). V was clipped by 4 bases and J by 6 bases; unmatched bases: 10. This CDR3 reads CASSSRTGGGLHGYTF. The CDR3, as DNA: TGTGCCAGCAGTTCTCGGACAGGGGGCGGCTTGCATGGCTACACCTTC.

The chain combines TRBV5-4 with TRBJ1-1; 7 nucleotides agree with TRBD1. This CDR3 has 14 amino acids. Germline V lookup: CDR1 SGHNT, CDR2 YYREEE (reference sequence). With V trimmed by 0 bases and J by 5 bases, 4 bases remained unmatched. In DNA, the CDR3 is TGTGCCAGCAGCTTGGCAGGGGGGTGGACTGAAGCTTTCTTT. It translates to CASSLAGGWTEAFF.

The V call is TRBV11-2, the J call TRBJ2-1, with D possibly matching TRBD1 (6 bases). The germline V and J ends were trimmed by 5 bases and 4 bases, with 18 bases remaining between them. Germline V lookup: CDR1 SGHAT, CDR2 FQNNGV. The CDR3 length is 16 residues. The CDR3 DNA is TGTGCCAGCAGCCGGACGGGACAAACCCGATACAATGAGCAGTTCTTC. Translated, it gives CASSRTGQTRYNEQFF. The full variable domain, rest sourced from reference TRBV11-2 and TRBJ2-1, is EAGVAQSPRYKIIEKRQSVAFWCNPISGHATLYWYQQILGQGPKLLIQFQNNGVVDDSQLPKDRFSAERLKGVDSTLKIQPAKLEDSAVYLCASSRTGQTRYNEQFFGPGTRLTVL.

This chain links TRBV30 with TRBJ2-1, with 8 bases that match TRBD2. The CDR3 totals 15 residues. Per the germline V gene, CDR1 is GTSNPN and CDR2 is SVGIG (reference sequence). Trimming cost V 2 bases and J 7 bases; bases outside gene matches: 10. CDR3 DNA: TGTGCCTGGAGTTATTCCGGGACTAGTAGTAATGAGCAGTTCTTC. It specifies CAWSYSGTSSNEQFF. Full variable domain (missing parts from reference TRBV30 and TRBJ2-1): SQTIHQWPATLVQPVGSPLSLECTVEGTSNPNLYWYRQAAGRGLQLLFYSVGIGQISSEVPQNLSASRPQDRQFILSSKKLLLSDSGFYLCAWSYSGTSSNEQFFGPGTRLTVL.

This chain connects TRBV27 to TRBJ2-3; 11 bases line up with TRBD2. V trimming: 4 bases; J trimming: 14 bases; junction bases outside the gene matches: 11. Germline V gives CDR1 MNHEY, CDR2 SMNVEV (reference sequence). This CDR3 is 14 amino acids long. CDR3 amino acids: CASSSSLLAGVPYF. DNA for the CDR3: TGTGCCAGCAGTTCGAGTTTACTAGCGGGAGTACCGTATTTT.

V gene TRBV5-1 combines with J gene TRBJ2-7; no reliable D call. Between the trimmed V and J ends, which lost 0 bases and 4 bases, there was a span of 14 bases. The germline V gene encodes CDR1 SGHRS and CDR2 YFSETQ. There are 15 residues in the CDR3. The CDR3 region is CASSLEARLPYEQYF. As DNA, the CDR3 is TGCGCCAGCAGCTTGGAGGCACGCCTCCCTTACGAGCAGTACTTC.

The sample holds a few counts of this clone. V gene TRBV7-9 combines with J gene TRBJ1-2; D may be TRBD1 (5 bases). The CDR3 is made up of 12 amino acids. Germline V lookup: CDR1 SEHNR, CDR2 FQNEAQ (reference sequence). V lost 3 bases and J lost 8, with 10 bases in between. CDR3 DNA: TGTGCCAGCAGCTTTACAGGCGCGGGCTACACCTTC. Its translation is CASSFTGAGYTF.

On this clone: Additional DNA sequences in this sample encode the identical CDR3. The gene calls are TRBV6-1 and TRBJ2-7, with D uncertain. V was pared by 5 bases and J by 2 bases, with 7 bases between. The V gene's germline CDR1 is MNHNS and CDR2 SASEGT. The CDR3 is 12 residues long. The CDR3, as DNA: TGTGCCAGCAGTTTGGTAACCTACGAGCAGTACTTC. This gives the protein CASSLVTYEQYF.

In this sample, this clone turned up a few times. The chain carries TRBV25-1 and TRBJ2-1; D not certain. The CDR3 runs 13 residues. Germline CDR1 and CDR2: MGHDK and SYGVNS. V was trimmed by 5 bases and J by 4 bases, leaving 9 bases between them. The chain's CDR3 is CASSPEAYNEQFF. The CDR3 DNA sequence: TGTGCCAGCAGTCCTGAGGCTTACAATGAGCAGTTCTTC.

The chain employs TRBV5-1 and TRBJ1-1; no reliable D call. The CDR3 spans 13 residues. Germline V gives CDR1 SGHRS, CDR2 YFSETQ. The V end was cut by 0 bases, the J end by 7 bases, with 10 bases between. CDR3 in amino acids: CASSLAISGEAFF. The CDR3 coding sequence is TGCGCCAGCAGCTTGGCCATTAGTGGTGAAGCTTTCTTT.

The chain has TRBV11-2 and TRBJ2-5; 7 nucleotides match TRBD1. After removal of 5 bases from V and 5 bases from J, the junction contained 5 bases not matched to a gene. The CDR3 is made up of 13 amino acids. CDR1 is SGHAT and CDR2 is FQNNGV in the germline V gene. This CDR3 reads CASSTGARETQYF. The CDR3 bases are TGTGCCAGCAGCACAGGGGCTCGGGAGACCCAGTACTTC.

This clone was recorded only once. The CDR3 DNA follows: TGTGCCAGCAGGCAGGGCCGCGTCACTCAGCCCCAGCATTTT. This gives the protein CASRQGRVTQPQHF. The chain carries TRBV6-1 and TRBJ1-5, with D possibly matching TRBD1 (5 bases). Per the germline V gene, CDR1 is MNHNS and CDR2 is SASEGT. Trimming took off 6 bases at V and 6 bases at J, with 15 bases between the two ends. This CDR3 spans 14 amino acids.

The CDR3 nucleotides read TGTGCAAGTCGCCCCAAGCGGAGCACAGATACGCAGTATTTT. Protein: CASRPKRSTDTQYF. V usage is TRBV12-2 and J usage is TRBJ2-3; the table gives TRBD2 as D, unverified against the DNA. TRBV12-2 is a pseudogene locus. The CDR3 is 14 residues long.

This clone was observed a handful of times. The gene calls are TRBV7-2 and TRBJ1-4; D is undetermined. Trimming took 1 base from V and 5 from J, leaving 8 bases between them. Per the germline V gene, CDR1 is SGHTA and CDR2 is FQGNSA. This CDR3 contains 14 residues. The CDR3 region is CASSLGRSNEKLFF. The CDR3 coding sequence is TGTGCCAGCAGCTTAGGTCGGTCAAATGAAAAACTGTTTTTT.

This clone was observed at least ten times. Different DNA sequences within this sample yield the same CDR3. The rearrangement links TRBV28 to TRBJ2-1; TRBD1 matches at 12 bases. The ends lost 6 bases at V and 4 bases at J; junction bases unmatched: 4. The CDR3 is 15 residues long. Germline V lookup: CDR1 MDHEN, CDR2 SYDVKM. The CDR3 loop reads CASSGTGGLYNEQFF. The CDR3, as DNA: TGTGCCAGCAGCGGGACAGGGGGCCTATACAATGAGCAGTTCTTC.

The chain's CDR3 is CAWSGRKLFF. DNA of the CDR3: TGTGCCTGGAGTGGGCGGAAACTGTTTTTT. The chain employs TRBV30 and TRBJ1-4; D is undetermined. The CDR3 runs 10 residues. V lost 1 base and J 11 bases, leaving 5 bases between the germline ends. Germline V gives CDR1 GTSNPN, CDR2 SVGIG (reference sequence).

The V and J genes are TRBV5-6 and TRBJ2-7; 9 positions match TRBD2. The CDR3 has 15 residues. Germline-derived CDR1 and CDR2 are SGHDT and YYEEEE. The V and J ends lost 0 bases and 7 bases, in that order; junction bases with no gene match: 8. For the CDR3, the DNA is TGTGCCAGCAGCTTGGTACTAGCGGGCTCGTTGGAGCAGTACTTC. Amino acid sequence: CASSLVLAGSLEQYF.

This chain joins TRBV11-3 and TRBJ2-3, with unresolved D. V lost 5 bases, J lost 0 bases, and 15 bases lay in between. Germline-derived CDR1 and CDR2 are SGHNT and YENEEA. This CDR3 is 16 amino acids long. The CDR3 sequence: CASSLSQGGSTDTQYF. The CDR3 region has the DNA TGTGCCAGCAGCCTAAGCCAAGGCGGTAGCACAGATACGCAGTATTTT.

The rearrangement links TRBV2 to TRBJ2-1, with 9 bases aligning to TRBD2. Germline V lookup: CDR1 SNHLY, CDR2 FYNNEI. V was clipped by 5 bases and J by 3 bases; unmatched bases: 2. The CDR3 covers 14 residues. CDR3 sequence (DNA): TGTGCCAGCAGTAGGACTAGCGACTACAATGAGCAGTTCTTC. Encoded protein: CASSRTSDYNEQFF.

This chain links TRBV11-2 with TRBJ1-1; D unresolved. Germline V gives CDR1 SGHAT, CDR2 FQNNGV. The V end lost 3 bases, the J end lost 4 bases, and 9 bases lay between the germline ends. The CDR3 length is 13 residues. The CDR3: CASSFRAGTEAFF. The CDR3 region has the DNA TGTGCCAGCAGCTTCCGGGCAGGCACTGAAGCTTTCTTT.